What follows are 6 T cell receptor beta chains derived from one specimen sequenced in a study of T cell repertoires in cytomegalovirus infection. TCRdb called the reads again in MiXCR, with one record for every CDR3 protein. The profile shows some 920,000 distinct CDR3 sequences, 30% to 40% of them singletons. These TCRs' antigens remain unknown. Sequences were derived from cultured CD8+ T cells from PBMCs, sampled from culture after CMV antigen stimulation. The origin of the receptors is a human donor in good health (CMV status not recorded). Some clones in this sample may be carry-over from other donors' samples.

This clonotype was recorded only once. The chain carries TRBV7-6 and TRBJ1-2; D remains ambiguous. The V gene's germline CDR1 is SGHVS and CDR2 FNYEAQ. This CDR3 region has 11 residues. V lost 11 bases and J 4 bases, leaving 11 bases between the germline ends. The CDR3 sequence is CAADTGYGYTF. The CDR3 coding sequence is TGTGCCGCTGACACGGGCTATGGCTACACCTTC.

This rearrangement joins TRBV7-2 to TRBJ2-3; D call uncertain. Between the trimmed V and J ends, which lost 4 bases and 4 bases, there was a span of 30 bases. Germline lookup yields CDR1 SGHTA and CDR2 FQGNSA. CDR3 size: 20 residues. CDR3: CASSSNRGMSLNEPADTQYF. The CDR3 coding sequence is TGTGCCAGCAGCTCGAATAGAGGAATGAGCCTTAATGAGCCAGCAGATACGCAGTATTTT.

This clonotype was seen many times. This chain joins TRBV7-8 and TRBJ1-5, with D uncertain. Germline CDR1 and CDR2: SGHVS and FQNEAQ. Trimming cost V 3 bases and J 4 bases, with 13 bases left between them. The CDR3 contains 15 residues. The CDR3 nucleotides are TGTGCCAGCAGCTTCAGCGCAGCCGGTAATCAGCCCCAGCATTTT. Its translation: CASSFSAAGNQPQHF.

This sequence joins TRBV7-9 and TRBJ1-2; D is unresolved. The V gene lost 4 bases and the J gene lost 4 bases, with 22 bases spanning the gap. CDR3 length equals 17 residues. Germline V gene sequence: CDR1 SEHNR, CDR2 FQNEAQ (reference sequence). CDR3 sequence (DNA): TGTGCCAGCAGCTACCCCTTACCGGGATCTCTATCCTATGGCTACACCTTC. Protein: CASSYPLPGSLSYGYTF.

This chain joins TRBV20-1 and TRBJ2-7; unclear D gene. The ends were cut back, 1 base at V and 8 bases at J, with 12 bases in the middle. CDR1 is DFQATT, CDR2 SNEGSKA, per germline (reference sequence). The CDR3 totals 12 residues. In DNA form, the CDR3 reads TGCAGTGCTAGAGTCATGACGTTCCAGCAGTACGTC. It is translated as CSARVMTFQQYV.

There are a few counts of this clonotype. The chain joins TRBV6-6 to TRBJ1-5, with 7 bases that match TRBD1. The CDR3 spans 13 residues. CDR1 MNHNY and CDR2 SVGAGI come from the germline V gene (reference sequence). V lost 9 bases, J lost 7 bases, and 9 bases stayed unmatched. CDR3 DNA sequence: TGTGCCAGTACACAGGGGCTTGGGCAGCCCCAGCATTTT. As protein: CASTQGLGQPQHF.